This TCR beta chain was sequenced during a study of cytomegalovirus exposure and HLA in healthy donors. PCR employed 60 Vbeta and 13 Jbeta primers. Profiling relied on immunoSEQ multiplex PCR, and the TCRdb table lists in-frame clones only, not all of them. The profile shows about 150,000 clones, around 78% of them singletons. Germline lookup yields CDR1 SGHTS and CDR2 YDEGEE. CDR3 size: 16 residues. The V segment lost 5 bases and the J segment 4 bases; nucleotides outside the gene matches: 8. The chain carries TRBV5-8 and TRBJ2-1; 11 bases line up with TRBD2. The receptor comes from a woman between 45 and 65 years old in good health and CMV-seropositive. Sequences were obtained from PBMCs. The CDR3 loop is CASSPGTSGLYNEQFF. CDR3 coding DNA: TGTGCCAGCAGTCCCGGGACTAGCGGTTTATACAATGAGCAGTTCTTC.